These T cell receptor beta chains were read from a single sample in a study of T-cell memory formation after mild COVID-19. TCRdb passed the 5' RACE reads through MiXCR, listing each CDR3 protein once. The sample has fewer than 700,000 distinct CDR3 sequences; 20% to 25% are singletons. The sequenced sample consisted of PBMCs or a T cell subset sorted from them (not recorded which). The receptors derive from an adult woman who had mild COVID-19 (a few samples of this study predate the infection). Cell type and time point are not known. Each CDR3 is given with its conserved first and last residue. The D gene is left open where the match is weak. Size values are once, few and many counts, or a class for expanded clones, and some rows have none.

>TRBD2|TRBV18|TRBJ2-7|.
CASSPPGGSSYEQYF
TGTGCCAGCTCACCCCCCGGGGGGTCCTCCTACGAGCAGTACTTC
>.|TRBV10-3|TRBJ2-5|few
CAISGSTGSLEETQYF
TGTGCCATCAGTGGGAGTACAGGGTCACTCGAAGAGACCCAGTACTTC
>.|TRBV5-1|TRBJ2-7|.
CASSFDREGYEQYF
TGCGCCAGCAGCTTTGACAGGGAGGGCTACGAGCAGTACTTC
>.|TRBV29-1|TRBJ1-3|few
CSVRKTEAAGGNTIYF
TGCAGCGTTAGAAAGACGGAGGCTGCTGGGGGAAACACCATATATTTT
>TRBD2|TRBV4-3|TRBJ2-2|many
CASSQDPAGAPTGELFF
TGCGCCAGCAGCCAAGATCCAGCGGGAGCCCCCACCGGGGAGCTGTTTTTT
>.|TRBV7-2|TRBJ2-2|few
CASSIRESNTGELFF
TGTGCCAGCAGCATACGGGAGTCGAACACCGGGGAGCTGTTTTTT
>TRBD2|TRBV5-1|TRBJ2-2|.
CASSTGLAAPPNTGELFF
TGCGCCAGCAGTACGGGACTAGCGGCTCCTCCGAACACCGGGGAGCTGTTTTTT
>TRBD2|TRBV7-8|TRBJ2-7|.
CASSSPGLAGVSYEQYF
TGTGCCAGCAGCAGCCCGGGACTAGCGGGAGTTAGCTACGAGCAGTACTTC
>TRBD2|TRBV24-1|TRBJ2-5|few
CATSEAGGSAETQYF
TGTGCCACCAGTGAAGCGGGAGGCTCTGCGGAGACCCAGTACTTC
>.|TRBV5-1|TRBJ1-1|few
CASSPGKGDTEAFF
TGCGCCAGCAGCCCCGGCAAGGGCGACACTGAAGCTTTCTTT
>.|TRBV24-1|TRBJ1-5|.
CATSDRRDQPQHF
TGTGCCACCAGTGATCGGAGAGATCAGCCCCAGCATTTT
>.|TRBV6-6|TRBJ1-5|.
CASSYSRPTYTARSNQPQHF
TGTGCCAGCAGTTACTCGAGGCCCACCTACACCGCCCGGAGCAATCAGCCCCAGCATTTT
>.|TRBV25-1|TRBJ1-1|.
CASSPGRRGMNTEAFF
TGTGCCAGCAGTCCCGGAAGACGGGGAATGAACACTGAAGCTTTCTTT
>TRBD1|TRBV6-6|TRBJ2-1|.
CASTKRDRGGNEQFF
TGTGCCAGCACCAAGAGGGACAGAGGTGGGAATGAGCAGTTCTTC
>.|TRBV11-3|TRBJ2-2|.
CASSSVANTGELFF
TGTGCCAGCAGCTCGGTCGCGAACACCGGGGAGCTGTTTTTT
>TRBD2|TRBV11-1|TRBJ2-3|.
CASNEVAGLSTDTQYF
TGTGCCAGCAACGAGGTAGCGGGCCTTAGCACAGATACGCAGTATTTT
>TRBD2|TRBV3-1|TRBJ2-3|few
CASSQVRGGPDTQYF
TGTGCCAGCAGCCAAGTGCGGGGGGGCCCGGATACGCAGTATTTT
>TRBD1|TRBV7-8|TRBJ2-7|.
CASRQPGQVTYEQYF
TGTGCCAGCAGGCAACCGGGACAGGTTACCTACGAGCAGTACTTC
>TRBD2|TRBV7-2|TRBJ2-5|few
CASSSIARSGSGTQYF
TGTGCCAGCAGCTCGATAGCCCGCAGCGGGAGTGGGACCCAGTACTTC
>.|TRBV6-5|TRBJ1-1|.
CASSWGQAVLWTEAFF
TGTGCCAGCAGCTGGGGTCAAGCCGTATTGTGGACTGAAGCTTTCTTT
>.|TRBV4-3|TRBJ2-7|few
CASSQGAGTLYEQYF
TGCGCCAGCAGCCAAGGGGCCGGGACACTCTACGAGCAGTACTTC
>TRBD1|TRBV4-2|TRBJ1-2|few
CASSSRTGEGYGYTF
TGTGCCAGCAGCTCCCGGACAGGGGAAGGGTATGGCTACACCTTC
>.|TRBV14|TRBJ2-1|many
CASSQGDRDIKFF
TGTGCCAGCAGCCAAGGGGACCGGGACATAAAGTTCTTC
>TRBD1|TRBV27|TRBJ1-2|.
CASKGQGRGYTF
TGTGCCAGCAAGGGACAGGGTCGCGGCTACACCTTC
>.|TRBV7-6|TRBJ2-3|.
CASSFPGGVDTQYF
TGTGCCAGCAGCTTCCCCGGGGGTGTCGATACGCAGTATTTT
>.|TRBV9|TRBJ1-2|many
CASSEGREGYGYTF
TGTGCCAGCAGCGAAGGAAGAGAGGGGTATGGCTACACCTTC
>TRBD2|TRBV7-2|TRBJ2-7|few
CASTLRGLAGGITYEQYF
TGTGCCAGCACCTTAAGAGGACTAGCGGGGGGCATAACCTACGAGCAGTACTTC
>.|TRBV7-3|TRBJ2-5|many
CASSLMVPPPLYF
TGTGCCAGCAGCTTAATGGTCCCCCCCCCCTTGTACTTC
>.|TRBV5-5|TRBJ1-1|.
CASSTLDKGPMNTEAFF
TGTGCCAGCAGCACCCTGGATAAGGGGCCCATGAACACTGAAGCTTTCTTT
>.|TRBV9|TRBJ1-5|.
CASSVGPGVSQPQHF
TGTGCCAGCAGCGTAGGTCCAGGGGTTAGTCAGCCCCAGCATTTT
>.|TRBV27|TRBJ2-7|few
CASSFRRGYDEQYF
TGTGCCAGCAGTTTTCGGAGGGGATACGACGAGCAGTACTTC
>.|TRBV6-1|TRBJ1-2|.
CASTIAQSYGYTF
TGTGCCAGCACCATTGCCCAGTCCTATGGCTACACCTTC
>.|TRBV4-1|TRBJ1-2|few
CASSQVAREGYTF
TGCGCCAGCAGCCAAGTGGCCCGGGAGGGCTACACCTTC
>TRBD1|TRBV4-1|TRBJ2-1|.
CASSQVLKTGLEQFF
TGCGCCAGCAGCCAAGTTCTCAAGACAGGGCTAGAGCAGTTCTTC
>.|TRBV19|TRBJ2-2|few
CASTLGGGPGELFF
TGTGCCAGTACCCTAGGCGGGGGCCCCGGGGAGCTGTTTTTT
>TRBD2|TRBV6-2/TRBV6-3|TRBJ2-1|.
CASSRLAGGPANYNEQFF
TGTGCCAGCAGCCGACTAGCGGGGGGGCCGGCCAACTACAATGAGCAGTTCTTC
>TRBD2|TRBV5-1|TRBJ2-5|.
CASSLDGLAGQETQYF
TGCGCCAGCAGCTTGGATGGACTAGCGGGCCAAGAGACCCAGTACTTC
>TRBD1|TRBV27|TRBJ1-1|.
CASRGQGVPEAFF
TGTGCCAGCAGGGGACAGGGCGTCCCTGAAGCTTTCTTT
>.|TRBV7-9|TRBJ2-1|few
CASSPRAGGPLNEQFF
TGTGCCAGCAGCCCCCGAGCAGGAGGGCCTCTCAATGAGCAGTTCTTC
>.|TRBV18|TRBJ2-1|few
CASSKWRRGTDNEQFF
TGTGCCAGCTCAAAGTGGCGACGCGGGACAGACAATGAGCAGTTCTTC
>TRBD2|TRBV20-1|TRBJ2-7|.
CSARDQLGGGNSYEQYF
TGCAGTGCTAGAGATCAATTGGGCGGGGGGAACTCCTACGAGCAGTACTTC
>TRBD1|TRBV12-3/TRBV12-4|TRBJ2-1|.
CASNHQGVDNEQFF
TGTGCCAGCAATCATCAGGGGGTGGACAATGAGCAGTTCTTC
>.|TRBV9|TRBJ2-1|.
CASNEFGWSEQFF
TGTGCCAGCAACGAATTTGGGTGGAGTGAGCAGTTCTTC
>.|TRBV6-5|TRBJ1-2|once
CASSYQRKGGYTF
TGTGCCAGCAGTTACCAGAGAAAGGGAGGCTACACCTTC
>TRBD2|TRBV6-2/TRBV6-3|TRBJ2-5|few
CASSRTSGSKETQYF
TGTGCCAGCAGCCGGACTAGCGGGAGTAAAGAGACCCAGTACTTC
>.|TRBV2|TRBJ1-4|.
CASRAEKLFF
TGTGCCAGCAGGGCAGAAAAACTGTTTTTT
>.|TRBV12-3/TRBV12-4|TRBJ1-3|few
CASSLGGPGNTIYF
TGTGCCAGCAGTTTGGGCGGGCCTGGAAACACCATATATTTT
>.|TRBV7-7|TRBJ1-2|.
CASTPLSVPNYGYTF
TGTGCCAGCACTCCCTTATCGGTTCCTAACTATGGCTACACCTTC
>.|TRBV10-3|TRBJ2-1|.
CAISESSTVNEQFF
TGTGCCATCAGTGAGTCTTCGACTGTCAATGAGCAGTTCTTC
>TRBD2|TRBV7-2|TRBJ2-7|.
CASSPYKAGDEQYF
TGTGCCAGCAGCCCCTATAAAGCGGGAGACGAGCAGTACTTC
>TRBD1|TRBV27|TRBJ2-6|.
CASSLARDRAISGANVLTF
TGTGCCAGCAGTTTGGCCCGGGACAGGGCTATCTCTGGGGCCAACGTCCTGACTTTC
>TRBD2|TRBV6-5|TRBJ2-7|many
CASSGTSGRAAYEQYF
TGTGCCAGCAGTGGGACTAGCGGGAGGGCGGCCTACGAGCAGTACTTC
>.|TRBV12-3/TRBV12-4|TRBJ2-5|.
CASSFGGGVETQYF
TGTGCCAGCAGTTTTGGCGGGGGCGTTGAGACCCAGTACTTC